The 14 T cell receptor beta chains given below trace back to one sample, sequenced in a study of shared T cell receptors in the human thymus. Profiled with immunoSEQ multiplex PCR; TCRdb holds only in-frame clones, not every one. Here the sample spans hundreds of thousands of clones, roughly 90% being singletons. A further study also used this sample, focusing on human thymus T cells.

Material for sequencing was thymocytes. Receptor source: a boy under three years old with a congenital heart defect.

This rearrangement joins TRBV7-2 to TRBJ1-1, with a weak D call TRBD1 (5 bases). In germline, CDR1 is SGHTA, CDR2 FQGNSA. The CDR3 consists of 13 residues. V was pared by 7 bases and J by 6 bases, with 15 bases between. The CDR3: CASNPAGVPEAFF. The CDR3 coding sequence is TGTGCCAGCAACCCGGCGGGGGTGCCTGAAGCTTTCTTT.

This chain joins TRBV7-6 and TRBJ1-4, with D possibly TRBD1 on 5 matching bases. Between the trimmed V and J ends, which lost 0 bases and 1 base, there was a span of 24 bases. The CDR3 length is 21 residues. The germline gives CDR1 SGHVS, CDR2 FNYEAQ. This CDR3 reads CASSLATNRSFLRVTNEKLFF. Written as DNA, the CDR3 is TGTGCCAGCAGCTTAGCCACTAACAGGTCCTTTTTACGGGTAACTAATGAAAAACTGTTTTTT.

This rearrangement joins TRBV15 to TRBJ1-5, with D hard to call. CDR3 length equals 15 residues. V was cut by 0 bases and J by 6 bases, with 12 bases left in between. Germline V gene sequence: CDR1 LNHNV, CDR2 YYDKDF (reference sequence). DNA of the CDR3: TGTGCCACCAGCAGAGATTTTGACATCACTCAGCCCCAGCATTTT. Translating it yields CATSRDFDITQPQHF.

The chain links TRBV9 to TRBJ2-6, with TRBD1 identical over 9 bases. Germline trimming cut 0 bases from V and 2 bases from J; bases unmatched to any gene: 12. CDR3 length equals 20 residues. Germline V lookup: CDR1 SGDLS, CDR2 YYNGEE. The DNA for the CDR3 is TGTGCCAGCAGCGTAGCCCCGCCGGGACAGGGCGAAGCTGGGGCCAACGTCCTGACTTTC. As protein: CASSVAPPGQGEAGANVLTF.

The chain employs TRBV5-1 and TRBJ1-1; 7 nucleotides align to TRBD1. In germline, CDR1 is SGHRS, CDR2 YFSETQ. The V and J ends lost 1 base and 0 bases, in that order; junction bases with no gene match: 6. This CDR3 spans 16 amino acids. CDR3 in DNA: TGCGCCAGCAGCTTGATACCGGGACAGATGAACACTGAAGCTTTCTTT. Translated, it gives CASSLIPGQMNTEAFF.

The chain is built from TRBV5-6 and TRBJ2-3; 9 nucleotides agree with TRBD1. J was trimmed by 3 bases and V by 4 bases; bases with no gene match: 9. CDR1 SGHDT and CDR2 YYEEEE come from the germline V gene. The CDR3 is 16 amino acids. CDR3 amino acids: CASSQVGQGVTDTQYF. The DNA for the CDR3 is TGTGCCAGCAGCCAGGTGGGACAGGGAGTGACAGATACGCAGTATTTT. Using reference TRBV5-6 and TRBJ2-3 for the parts outside the CDR3, the full variable domain is DAGVTQSPTHLIKTRGQQVTLRCSPKSGHDTVSWYQQALGQGPQFIFQYYEEEERQRGNFPDRFSGHQFPNYSSELNVNALLLGDSALYLCASSQVGQGVTDTQYFGPGTRLTVL.

The chain has TRBV27 and TRBJ2-7; 13 nucleotides match TRBD2. V shed 5 bases, J shed 3 bases, and the junction held 7 bases outside the gene matches. The CDR3 sequence is 16 residues long. Per the germline V gene, CDR1 is MNHEY and CDR2 is SMNVEV (reference sequence). This CDR3 reads CASSLTGLAGVYEQYF. For the CDR3, the DNA is TGTGCCAGCAGTCTCACCGGACTAGCGGGAGTCTACGAGCAGTACTTC.

V usage is TRBV27 and J usage is TRBJ1-1; D might be TRBD1 (5 bases). Per the germline V gene, CDR1 is MNHEY and CDR2 is SMNVEV (reference sequence). Trimming shortened V by 6 bases and J by 5 bases, and 19 bases separated the two germline ends. The CDR3 consists of 15 residues. CDR3 bases: TGTGCCAGCAGGCGGGGAGACAGCTTGGGGACTGAAGCTTTCTTT. This codes for CASRRGDSLGTEAFF.

V gene TRBV5-1 combines with J gene TRBJ1-3; D may be TRBD1 (6 bases). The CDR3 runs 17 residues. Germline-derived CDR1 and CDR2 are SGHRS and YFSETQ. Trimming took 4 bases from V and 0 from J, leaving 17 bases between them. DNA of the CDR3: TGCGCCAGCAGCGTCACCCAGGGGACAAACTCTGGAAACACCATATATTTT. Its protein product is CASSVTQGTNSGNTIYF.

The rearrangement links TRBV4-3 to TRBJ2-2; a possible D gene is TRBD1 (5 bases). V dropped 4 bases and J dropped 6 bases, with 18 bases sitting between them. The CDR3 has 16 residues. Germline-derived CDR1 and CDR2 are LGHNA and YSLEER. In DNA, the CDR3 is TGCGCCAGCAGCCCCACAGGATTAAACCTCCCCGGGGAGCTGTTTTTT. Protein product: CASSPTGLNLPGELFF.

In this sample, this clone turned up once. The J gene is TRBJ2-1, the V gene TRBV5-1; no definite D call. The CDR3 runs 16 residues. Trimming stripped 1 base from V and 1 base from J, with 12 bases between. Looked up from germline, CDR1 is SGHRS and CDR2 is YFSETQ. In DNA, the CDR3 is TGCGCCAGCAGCTTGATCCAGGCAAGATCCTACAATGAGCAGTTCTTC. Translated, it gives CASSLIQARSYNEQFF.

The chain joins TRBV21-1 to TRBJ2-7; TRBD2 is taken as the D call from the table, unchecked against the DNA. TRBV21-1 is labeled a pseudogene. The CDR3 sequence is 16 residues long. The chain's CDR3 is CASSKRRRVRPYEQYF. The CDR3 DNA sequence: TGTGCCAGCAGCAAAAGAAGGAGGGTCAGACCCTACGAGCAGTACTTC.

This chain uses TRBV11-2 with TRBJ1-3, with a possible D match to TRBD1 (5 bases). Germline values: CDR1 SGHAT, CDR2 FQNNGV. Trimming took off 0 bases at V and 0 bases at J, with 18 bases between the two ends. This CDR3 is built from 19 residues. This CDR3 reads CASSLDPPRQRYSGNTIYF. CDR3 bases: TGTGCCAGCAGCTTAGATCCCCCACGACAGAGGTACTCTGGAAACACCATATATTTT.

The rearrangement uses TRBV15 and TRBJ1-2; D is perhaps TRBD1 (6 bases). The CDR3 covers 13 residues. The V end lost 7 bases, the J end lost 4 bases, and 13 bases lay between the germline ends. Per germline, CDR1 LNHNV and CDR2 YYDKDF (reference sequence). CDR3 region: CATTTTGFYGYTF. The CDR3, as DNA: TGTGCCACCACCACCACAGGGTTCTATGGCTACACCTTC. Looking up the rest from reference TRBV15 and TRBJ1-2 gives the full variable domain: DAMVIQNPRYQVTQFGKPVTLSCSQTLNHNVMYWYQQKSSQAPKLLFHYYDKDFNNEADTPDNFQSRRPNTSFCFLDIRSPGLGDTAMYLCATTTTGFYGYTFGSGTRLTVV.